Each of the 32 T cell receptor beta chains below was sequenced from the same sample in a study of cytomegalovirus exposure and HLA in healthy donors. Method: immunoSEQ multiplex PCR; TCRdb's copy keeps in-frame clones and lacks some. The sample yields around 300,000 clones, over 75% seen once. The source material was PBMCs. These receptors came from a young man in good health and CMV-seronegative.

The chain carries TRBV9 and TRBJ1-2, with a possible D match to TRBD1 (5 bases). The CDR3 consists of 13 residues. V gave up 4 bases and J gave up 4 bases, with 11 bases separating them. CDR1 SGDLS and CDR2 YYNGEE come from the germline V gene. This CDR3 is CASSTQRGYGYTF. The CDR3 DNA reads TGTGCCAGCAGCACTCAAAGGGGCTATGGCTACACCTTC.

V is TRBV10-2 and J is TRBJ1-6, with D unclear. V was pared by 3 bases and J by 0 bases, with 9 bases between. This CDR3 has 16 residues. Germline CDR1 is WSHSY and CDR2 is SAAADI. CDR3 DNA: TGCGCCAGCAGTGACGAACAGAGCTCCTATAATTCACCCCTCCACTTT. It translates to CASSDEQSSYNSPLHF.

The genes are TRBV7-9 and TRBJ2-3; D not certain. The CDR3 length is 13 residues. Trimming shortened V by 3 bases and J by 0 bases, and 4 bases separated the two germline ends. Germline loops: CDR1 SEHNR, CDR2 FQNEAQ (reference sequence). The CDR3 reads CASSLSSTDTQYF. The CDR3 region has the DNA TGTGCCAGCAGCTTGAGCAGCACAGATACGCAGTATTTT.

The chain couples TRBV5-1 to TRBJ2-3; TRBD2 matches at 15 bases. The CDR3 extends over 18 amino acids. Germline assignment: CDR1 SGHRS and CDR2 YFSETQ. Trimming took 3 bases from V and 2 from J; bases not matched to a gene: 7. The CDR3 loop reads CASSYGLAGGRITDTQYF. The CDR3 DNA is TGCGCCAGCAGCTACGGACTAGCGGGGGGGCGGATCACAGATACGCAGTATTTT.

The rearrangement joins TRBV7-6 to TRBJ2-3; 8 bases fit TRBD2. CDR1 is SGHVS, CDR2 FNYEAQ, per germline. This CDR3 spans 15 amino acids. V lost 4 bases, J lost 1 base, and 4 bases stayed unmatched. The CDR3 here is CASSWVGGGTDTQYF. In nucleotides, the CDR3 is TGTGCCAGCAGCTGGGTCGGGGGGGGCACAGATACGCAGTATTTT.

This clone was seen once. This chain joins TRBV6-1 and TRBJ2-5; 10 nucleotides match TRBD1. Germline values: CDR1 MNHNS, CDR2 SASEGT. V was pared by 4 bases and J by 7 bases, with 12 bases of the junction left unmatched. This CDR3 region has 16 residues. The CDR3, as DNA: TGTGCCAGCAGTGCCCAGACAGGGGGCGCCCAGGGGACCCAGTACTTC. Its translation is CASSAQTGGAQGTQYF.

The J gene is TRBJ2-5, the V gene TRBV9; 7 nucleotides match TRBD1. The ends lost 4 bases at V and 4 bases at J; junction bases unmatched: 7. The CDR3 loop spans 14 amino acids. Germline V gene data show CDR1 as SGDLS and CDR2 as YYNGEE. In nucleotides, the CDR3 is TGTGCCAGCAGCCTAGGAAGACAGGGAGAGACCCAGTACTTC. Translating gives CASSLGRQGETQYF. The whole variable domain, filled in from reference TRBV9 and TRBJ2-5, reads DSGVTQTPKHLITATGQRVTLRCSPRSGDLSVYWYQQSLDQGLQFLIQYYNGEERAKGNILERFSAQQFPDLHSELNLSSLELGDSALYFCASSLGRQGETQYFGPGTRLLVL.

This chain uses TRBV7-9 with TRBJ2-7; 9 bases agree with TRBD2. With V trimmed by 5 bases and J by 0 bases, 5 bases remained unmatched. Germline V gives CDR1 SEHNR, CDR2 FQNEAQ (reference sequence). The CDR3 covers 15 residues. As DNA, the CDR3 is TGTGCCAGCAGCACGCCAGCGGGGGGCTCCTACGAGCAGTACTTC. Residues: CASSTPAGGSYEQYF.

The rearrangement uses TRBV9 and TRBJ1-1, with TRBD1 matching 7 bases. The CDR3 is made up of 15 amino acids. V shed 3 bases, J shed 5 bases, and the junction held 10 bases outside the gene matches. Germline CDR1 SGDLS, CDR2 YYNGEE. The CDR3 is CASSAREGAGTEAFF. The DNA of the CDR3 is TGTGCCAGCAGCGCCCGGGAGGGGGCGGGAACTGAAGCTTTCTTT.

The CDR3 is CASSPSPFNYGYTF. The CDR3 bases are TGTGCCAGCAGCCCCTCCCCTTTTAACTATGGCTACACCTTC. The J gene is TRBJ1-2, the V gene TRBV27; D is unresolved. The CDR3 loop spans 14 amino acids. V was shortened by 6 bases and J by 1 base, with 12 bases between the two germline ends. CDR1 and CDR2 (germline): MNHEY, SMNVEV (reference sequence).

This sequence joins TRBV7-9 and TRBJ1-3; 8 nucleotides match TRBD1. The CDR3 has 15 amino acids. V was pared by 6 bases and J by 2 bases, with 6 bases of the junction left unmatched. Germline V lookup: CDR1 SEHNR, CDR2 FQNEAQ (reference sequence). The CDR3 DNA reads as TGTGCCAGCAGTCAAATACAGGGGGCTGGAAACACCATATATTTT. It is translated as CASSQIQGAGNTIYF.

The genes are TRBV5-1 and TRBJ2-1, with D maybe TRBD2 (5 bases). The germline gives CDR1 SGHRS, CDR2 YFSETQ. CDR3 size: 17 residues. V was cut by 4 bases and J by 1 base, with 18 bases left in between. CDR3 bases: TGCGCCAGCAGCCCAGATCTAGCTGTGTCATCCTACAATGAGCAGTTCTTC. As protein: CASSPDLAVSSYNEQFF. The full variable domain, completed using reference TRBV5-1 and TRBJ2-1, is KAGVTQTPRYLIKTRGQQVTLSCSPISGHRSVSWYQQTPGQGLQFLFEYFSETQRNKGNFPGRFSGRQFSNSRSEMNVSTLELGDSALYLCASSPDLAVSSYNEQFFGPGTRLTVL.

The chain recombines TRBV4-3 with TRBJ2-4, with TRBD1 matching 7 bases. The V gene's germline CDR1 is LGHNA and CDR2 YSLEER. J lost 4 bases, V lost 0 bases, and 9 bases had no gene match. CDR3 length equals 17 residues. The CDR3 bases are TGCGCCAGCAGCCAAGATTTAGGGGGACAGAGGAAAAACATTCAGTACTTC. It specifies CASSQDLGGQRKNIQYF.

The CDR3 DNA reads as TGTGCCAGCAGTGAAGCGAGGGGAGGTTGGTACTTC. Residues: CASSEARGGWYF. The V call is TRBV6-1, the J call TRBJ2-7; tentatively, D is TRBD2 (6 bases). The CDR3 runs 12 residues. Per germline, CDR1 MNHNS and CDR2 SASEGT. The V end lost 0 bases, the J end lost 12 bases, and 12 bases lay between the germline ends.

The rearrangement joins TRBV11-2 to TRBJ2-1; 10 bases are a match to TRBD2. V lost 1 base, J lost 7 bases, and 13 bases stayed unmatched. Germline V lookup: CDR1 SGHAT, CDR2 FQNNGV. This CDR3 has 18 amino acids. CDR3 region: CASSLVGVAGGSENEQFF. The DNA for the CDR3 is TGTGCCAGCAGCTTAGTTGGGGTAGCGGGGGGTTCAGAGAATGAGCAGTTCTTC.

The CDR3 is CASSLVASGTGGQNEQFF. CDR3 coding DNA: TGTGCCAGCAGCTTAGTTGCATCCGGGACAGGGGGCCAAAATGAGCAGTTCTTC. The genes are TRBV7-9 and TRBJ2-1; 12 bases match TRBD1. CDR1 is SEHNR and CDR2 is FQNEAQ in the germline V gene (reference sequence). This CDR3 has 18 amino acids. V lost 1 base and J lost 7; bases outside the gene matches: 11. Based on the CDR3 plus reference TRBV7-9 and TRBJ2-1, the full variable domain is DTGVSQNPRHKITKRGQNVTFRCDPISEHNRLYWYRQTLGQGPEFLTYFQNEAQLEKSRLLSDRFSAERPKGSFSTLEIQRTEQGDSAMYLCASSLVASGTGGQNEQFFGPGTRLTVL.

In this sample, this clone turned up a few times. The chain links TRBV9 to TRBJ1-1, with 11 positions matching TRBD1. CDR1 and CDR2 from the germline V gene are SGDLS and YYNGEE. V lost 4 bases to trimming and J lost 1 base; unmatched junction nucleotides: 6. The CDR3 loop spans 16 amino acids. CDR3 DNA sequence: TGTGCCAGCAGCCCGAGGACAGGGGGCCCGAACACTGAAGCTTTCTTT. Translating it yields CASSPRTGGPNTEAFF.

This chain uses TRBV10-3 with TRBJ1-2; a weak D match, TRBD1 (6 bases). The CDR3 is made up of 13 amino acids. Germline-derived CDR1 and CDR2 are ENHRY and SYGVKD. Trimming took off 6 bases at V and 5 bases at J, with 13 bases between the two ends. In DNA form, the CDR3 reads TGTGCCATCAGGGCGGACAGACTATATGGCTACACCTTC. As protein: CAIRADRLYGYTF.

This sequence joins TRBV30 and TRBJ2-6, with D unclear. This CDR3 has 14 amino acids. CDR1 and CDR2 from the germline V gene are GTSNPN and SVGIG (reference sequence). The V end was cut by 3 bases, the J end by 0 bases, with 6 bases between. CDR3 region: CAWSEVSGANVLTF. CDR3 sequence (DNA): TGTGCCTGGAGCGAGGTCTCTGGGGCCAACGTCCTGACTTTC.

CDR3 protein: CASSLGGSGANVLTF. The CDR3 bases are TGTGCCAGCAGTTTAGGAGGATCTGGGGCCAACGTCCTGACTTTC. This chain uses TRBV28 with TRBJ2-6; TRBD2 might be the D (5 bases). CDR1 MDHEN and CDR2 SYDVKM come from the germline V gene. The CDR3 is made up of 15 amino acids. Trimming cost V 2 bases and J 1 base, with 6 bases left between them.

The chain couples TRBV19 to TRBJ1-6; D might be TRBD1 (5 bases). V was pared by 3 bases and J by 0 bases, with 9 bases between. This CDR3 spans 16 amino acids. CDR1 and CDR2 (germline): LNHDA, SQIVND (reference sequence). CDR3 region: CASSMQGRSYNSPLHF. The CDR3 bases are TGTGCCAGTAGTATGCAGGGCCGCTCCTATAATTCACCCCTCCACTTT.

This chain joins TRBV19 and TRBJ1-1, with TRBD1 as a possible D gene (6 bases). Germline CDR1 reads LNHDA; CDR2 reads SQIVND (reference sequence). V was cut by 5 bases and J by 8 bases, with 12 bases left in between. CDR3 length: 12 residues. CDR3 sequence: CASSEPGHEAFF. CDR3 sequence (DNA): TGTGCCAGTAGTGAACCGGGACACGAAGCTTTCTTT.

This clone was seen a few times. The chain uses TRBV6-5 and TRBJ1-1; unclear D gene. Per germline, CDR1 MNHEY and CDR2 SVGAGI. V lost 7 bases to trimming and J lost 1 base, with 10 bases between them. CDR3 length: 13 amino acids. In DNA form, the CDR3 reads TGTGCCAGCATCGGGGTCGGGAACACTGAAGCTTTCTTT. This codes for CASIGVGNTEAFF.

Turning to this clone: At one boundary the junction diverges from the germline segment, which might be a read error. The chain is built from TRBV9 and TRBJ1-2; perhaps TRBD1 as D (5 bases). This CDR3 is 10 amino acids long. Germline assignment: CDR1 SGDLS and CDR2 YYNGEE. The CDR3 DNA reads as TGTGCCAGCAGTGGGGCCAAATTGGACTTC. It yields the protein CASSGAKLDF.

CDR3 in amino acids: CASRGRDYKNIQYF. Written as DNA, the CDR3 is TGTGCCAGCCGAGGCCGGGATTATAAAAACATTCAGTACTTC. The chain carries TRBV2 and TRBJ2-4; TRBD2 might be the D (5 bases). CDR3 length equals 14 residues. The V gene lost 8 bases and the J gene lost 4 bases, with 15 bases spanning the gap. Germline CDR1 is SNHLY and CDR2 is FYNNEI.

V usage is TRBV27 and J usage is TRBJ2-3; maybe TRBD1 (6 bases). Germline-derived CDR1 and CDR2 are MNHEY and SMNVEV (reference sequence). The CDR3 sequence is 13 residues long. Between the trimmed V and J ends, which lost 6 bases and 4 bases, there was a span of 11 bases. CDR3 DNA: TGTGCCAGCAGACGCAGGGGCCCAGATACGCAGTATTTT. Translation: CASRRRGPDTQYF.

The chain couples TRBV7-2 to TRBJ1-3; TRBD1 might be the D (6 bases). The CDR3 extends over 16 amino acids. Germline CDR1 is SGHTA and CDR2 is FQGNSA. Between the trimmed V and J ends, which lost 5 bases and 0 bases, there was a span of 14 bases. The CDR3 loop is CASSRGQRLSGNTIYF. In DNA form, the CDR3 reads TGTGCCAGCAGCCGTGGACAGAGGCTCTCTGGAAACACCATATATTTT.

The chain couples TRBV5-1 to TRBJ1-6; D is undetermined. The CDR3 extends over 17 amino acids. V was pared by 4 bases and J by 0 bases, with 14 bases between. CDR1 is SGHRS and CDR2 is YFSETQ in the germline V gene. The CDR3: CASSRQTTASYNSPLHF. CDR3 coding DNA: TGCGCCAGCAGCCGGCAGACAACTGCCTCCTATAATTCACCCCTCCACTTT. Supplemented by reference TRBV5-1 and TRBJ1-6, the full variable domain reads KAGVTQTPRYLIKTRGQQVTLSCSPISGHRSVSWYQQTPGQGLQFLFEYFSETQRNKGNFPGRFSGRQFSNSRSEMNVSTLELGDSALYLCASSRQTTASYNSPLHFGNGTRLTVT.

This chain connects TRBV6-1 to TRBJ1-1; tentatively, D is TRBD1 (5 bases). The V gene's germline CDR1 is MNHNS and CDR2 SASEGT. V lost 6 bases to trimming and J lost 1 base, with 9 bases between them. This CDR3 is 13 amino acids long. The CDR3 sequence: CASRIDRNTEAFF. The CDR3 DNA follows: TGTGCCAGCAGGATAGACAGGAACACTGAAGCTTTCTTT.

J is TRBJ1-2 and V is TRBV18; a weak D match, TRBD1 (5 bases). CDR3 length equals 15 residues. Trimming removed 3 bases at V and 0 bases at J, with 11 bases between. Germline CDR1 is KGHSH and CDR2 is LQKENI. CDR3 sequence reads: CASSPNRSTNYGYTF. In nucleotides, the CDR3 is TGTGCCAGCTCACCTAACAGGTCTACTAACTATGGCTACACCTTC.

The V call is TRBV6-1, the J call TRBJ1-2, with TRBD1 matching over 7 bases. V trimming: 5 bases; J trimming: 0 bases; junction bases outside the gene matches: 6. From germline, CDR1 is MNHNS and CDR2 SASEGT. CDR3 length: 15 amino acids. CDR3 nucleotides: TGTGCCAGCAGTAGCCGGGACAGAGCTAACTATGGCTACACCTTC. Residues: CASSSRDRANYGYTF.

CDR3 sequence (DNA): TGTGCCAGCTCAGCAACAGGGACACCTAACTATGGCTACACCTTC. Its translation: CASSATGTPNYGYTF. The rearrangement links TRBV18 to TRBJ1-2; perhaps TRBD1 as D (6 bases). Germline loops: CDR1 KGHSH, CDR2 LQKENI. The V end lost 5 bases, the J end lost 0 bases, and 13 bases lay between the germline ends. CDR3 length: 15 residues.